This T cell receptor beta chain was sequenced during a study of CD4 T cells in relation to SARS-CoV-2 and coronaviruses. Study-level information: PBMCs were cultured with antigen for roughly 9 days before TCR beta sequencing. Overall study findings and caveats: No crossreactivity against non-spike viral proteins was tested here.

This table comes from immunoSEQ multiplex PCR, and its TCRdb copy is limited to in-frame clones, with some not included. The data show approximately 20,000 clones, with over 65% seen just once and roughly 25% held by the top ten. This clone appeared once. Its antigen is not known. Before the COVID-19 pandemic, during about 2010-2018, CD4+ T cells were taken from unexposed donors. The cells were cultured for less than twelve days before CD4+ T cells were isolated. The CDR3 is 12 amino acids. Trimming took off 0 bases at V and 10 bases at J, with 10 bases between the two ends. Germline CDR1 GTSNPN, CDR2 SVGIG (reference sequence).

Sequencing was done on a sample of CD4+ T cells from PBMCs, cultured in vitro. This chain links TRBV30 with TRBJ2-4; possible D gene TRBD2, 5 bases. The TCR sequence derives from a human donor in good health. The CDR3 sequence is CAWSVREDIQYF. The DNA for the CDR3 is TGTGCCTGGAGTGTACGGGAAGATATTCAGTACTTC.